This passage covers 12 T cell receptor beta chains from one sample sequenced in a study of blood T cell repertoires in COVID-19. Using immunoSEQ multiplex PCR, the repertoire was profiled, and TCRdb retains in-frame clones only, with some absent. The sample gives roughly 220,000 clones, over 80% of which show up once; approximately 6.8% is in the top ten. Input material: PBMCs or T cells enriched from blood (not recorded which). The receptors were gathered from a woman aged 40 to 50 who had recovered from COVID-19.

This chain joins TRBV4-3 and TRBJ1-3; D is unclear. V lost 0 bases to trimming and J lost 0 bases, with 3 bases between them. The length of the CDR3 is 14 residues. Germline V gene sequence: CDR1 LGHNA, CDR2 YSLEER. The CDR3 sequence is CASSQDSSGNTIYF. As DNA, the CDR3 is TGCGCCAGCAGCCAAGACAGCTCTGGAAACACCATATATTTT.

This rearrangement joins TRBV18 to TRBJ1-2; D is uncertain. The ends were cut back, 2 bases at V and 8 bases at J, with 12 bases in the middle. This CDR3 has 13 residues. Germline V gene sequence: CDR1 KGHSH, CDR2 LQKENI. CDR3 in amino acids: CASSPIRLRGYTF. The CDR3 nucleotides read TGTGCCAGCTCACCAATCCGCCTGAGAGGCTACACCTTC.

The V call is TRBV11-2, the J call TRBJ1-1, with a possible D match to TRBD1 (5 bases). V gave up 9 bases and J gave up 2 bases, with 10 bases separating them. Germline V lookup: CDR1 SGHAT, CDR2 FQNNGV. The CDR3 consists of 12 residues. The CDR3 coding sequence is TGTGCCAGTGAAAGGGGAAACACTGAAGCTTTCTTT. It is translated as CASERGNTEAFF.

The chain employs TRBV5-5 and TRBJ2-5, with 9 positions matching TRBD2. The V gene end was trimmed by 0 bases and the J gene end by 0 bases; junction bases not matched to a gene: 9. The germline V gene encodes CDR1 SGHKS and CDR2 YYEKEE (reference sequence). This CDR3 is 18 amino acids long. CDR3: CASSLVVRPSGNQETQYF. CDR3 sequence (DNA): TGTGCCAGCAGCTTGGTGGTAAGACCTAGCGGGAACCAAGAGACCCAGTACTTC. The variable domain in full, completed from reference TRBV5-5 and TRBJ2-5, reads DAGVTQSPTHLIKTRGQQVTLRCSPISGHKSVSWYQQVLGQGPQFIFQYYEKEERGRGNFPDRFSARQFPNYSSELNVNALLLGDSALYLCASSLVVRPSGNQETQYFGPGTRLLVL.

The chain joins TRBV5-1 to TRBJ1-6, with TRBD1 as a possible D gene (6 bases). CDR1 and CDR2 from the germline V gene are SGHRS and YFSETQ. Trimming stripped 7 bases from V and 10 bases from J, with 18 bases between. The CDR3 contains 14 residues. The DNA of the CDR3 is TGCGCCAGCCGTTCAACAGGGATGTGGTCACCCCTCCACTTT. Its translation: CASRSTGMWSPLHF.

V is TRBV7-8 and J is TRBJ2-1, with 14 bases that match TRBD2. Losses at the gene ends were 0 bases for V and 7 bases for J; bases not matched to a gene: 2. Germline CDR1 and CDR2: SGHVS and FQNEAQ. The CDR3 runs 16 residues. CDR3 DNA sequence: TGTGCCAGCAGCTTAGCCGGGACTAGCGGGAGTAATGAGCAGTTCTTC. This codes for CASSLAGTSGSNEQFF.

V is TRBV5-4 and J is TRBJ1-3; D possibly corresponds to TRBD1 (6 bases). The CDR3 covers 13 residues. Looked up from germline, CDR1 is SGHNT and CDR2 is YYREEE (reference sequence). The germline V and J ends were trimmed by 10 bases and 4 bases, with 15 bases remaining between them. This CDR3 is CAATTRGGNTIYF. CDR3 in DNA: TGTGCCGCGACAACCAGGGGCGGAAACACCATATATTTT.

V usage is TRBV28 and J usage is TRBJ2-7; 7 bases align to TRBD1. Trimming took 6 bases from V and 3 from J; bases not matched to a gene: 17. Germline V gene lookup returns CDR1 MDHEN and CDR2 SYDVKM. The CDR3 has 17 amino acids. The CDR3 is CASSPGWGTGVYYEQYF. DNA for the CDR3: TGTGCCAGCAGCCCCGGTTGGGGCACAGGGGTTTACTACGAGCAGTACTTC.

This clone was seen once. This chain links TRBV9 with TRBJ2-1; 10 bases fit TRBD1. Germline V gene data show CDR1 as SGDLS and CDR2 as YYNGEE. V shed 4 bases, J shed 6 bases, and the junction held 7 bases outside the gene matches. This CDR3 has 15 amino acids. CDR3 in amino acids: CASSSRTGGGNEQFF. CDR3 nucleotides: TGTGCCAGCAGCTCGAGGACAGGGGGAGGCAATGAGCAGTTCTTC.

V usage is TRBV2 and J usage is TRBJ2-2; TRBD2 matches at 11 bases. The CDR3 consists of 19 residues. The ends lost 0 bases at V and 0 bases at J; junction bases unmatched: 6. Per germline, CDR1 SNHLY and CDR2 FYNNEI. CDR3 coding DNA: TGTGCCAGCAGTGAAGCGAGGCTAGCGGGAGGTTCGAACACCGGGGAGCTGTTTTTT. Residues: CASSEARLAGGSNTGELFF.

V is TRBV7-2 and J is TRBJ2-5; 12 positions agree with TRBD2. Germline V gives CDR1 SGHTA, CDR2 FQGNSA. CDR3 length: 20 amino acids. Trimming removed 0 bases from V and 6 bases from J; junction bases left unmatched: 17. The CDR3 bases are TGTGCCAGCAGCTTAGCTCCAGGGCTAGCGGGAGGGTCCCCCCGAAAGACCCAGTACTTC. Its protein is CASSLAPGLAGGSPRKTQYF.

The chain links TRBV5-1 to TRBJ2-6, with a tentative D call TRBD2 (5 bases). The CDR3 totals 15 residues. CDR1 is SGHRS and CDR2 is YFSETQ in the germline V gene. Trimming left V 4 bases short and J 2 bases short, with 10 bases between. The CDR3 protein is CASSGAGAGANVLTF. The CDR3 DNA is TGCGCCAGCAGCGGTGCCGGGGCTGGGGCCAACGTCCTGACTTTC.